These 29 T cell receptor beta chains originate from one sample sequenced in a study of graft-versus-host responses after intestinal transplantation. Assay used: immunoSEQ multiplex PCR; TCRdb lists only in-frame clones, some missing. The repertoire has about 80,000 clones, approximately 90% of them found once; the top ten carry about 0.67%. The material was PBMCs, obtained 98 days after intestinal transplantation. The receptors shown here come from a human patient who received an intestinal transplant, so some T cells may come from the graft donor.

This clone was seen a few times. The J gene is TRBJ1-5, the V gene TRBV28, with D tentatively TRBD1 (6 bases). Germline assignment: CDR1 MDHEN and CDR2 SYDVKM. There are 16 residues in the CDR3. Trimming left V 4 bases short and J 3 bases short, with 16 bases between. DNA for the CDR3: TGTGCCAGCAGTTCAGGGGTAGGGTTTTCCAATCAGCCCCAGCATTTT. Amino acids: CASSSGVGFSNQPQHF.

The chain recombines TRBV11-2 with TRBJ2-5; D remains ambiguous. Germline-derived CDR1 and CDR2 are SGHAT and FQNNGV. Trimming took 2 bases from V and 3 from J, leaving 4 bases between them. The CDR3 is made up of 12 amino acids. CDR3 sequence (DNA): TGTGCCAGCAGCTTAACGGAAGAGACCCAGTACTTC. It encodes CASSLTEETQYF.

V usage is TRBV6-1 and J usage is TRBJ2-7, with 7 bases matching TRBD1. The CDR3 extends over 15 amino acids. J was trimmed by 3 bases and V by 6 bases; bases with no gene match: 11. CDR1 and CDR2 (germline): MNHNS, SASEGT. The CDR3 here is CASRDTGEARYEQYF. The CDR3 DNA reads TGTGCCAGCAGGGACACAGGGGAAGCGCGCTACGAGCAGTACTTC.

This clone was seen a few times. The gene calls are TRBV4-1 and TRBJ1-3, with D perhaps TRBD1 (6 bases). Germline values: CDR1 MGHRA, CDR2 YSYEKL. The CDR3 sequence is 17 residues long. V shed 1 base and J shed 4 bases, with 17 bases lying between them. Here the CDR3 reads CASSQGEQGLVGNTIYF. The DNA of the CDR3 is TGCGCCAGCAGCCAAGGCGAACAGGGCCTGGTAGGAAACACCATATATTTT.

The chain joins TRBV5-1 to TRBJ2-2; 9 bases match TRBD2. CDR1 SGHRS and CDR2 YFSETQ come from the germline V gene. Trimming cost V 3 bases and J 6 bases; bases outside gene matches: 3. CDR3 size: 14 residues. The CDR3 bases are TGCGCCAGCAGCTGGGGGACTAGCTCCGGGGAGCTGTTTTTT. Its protein product is CASSWGTSSGELFF.

V and J are TRBV7-8 and TRBJ2-7, with 7 bases matching TRBD1. The CDR3 loop spans 14 amino acids. V gave up 4 bases and J gave up 2 bases; unmatched junction bases: 5. CDR1 and CDR2 from the germline V gene are SGHVS and FQNEAQ. CDR3 amino acids: CASSYEGATYEQYF. In DNA, the CDR3 is TGTGCCAGCAGCTACGAGGGGGCCACCTACGAGCAGTACTTC.

The chain carries TRBV11-2 and TRBJ1-2; possibly TRBD1 for D (5 bases). In germline, CDR1 is SGHAT, CDR2 FQNNGV. The V and J ends lost 3 bases and 6 bases respectively, with 14 bases between them. The CDR3 length is 14 residues. The CDR3 nucleotides are TGTGCCAGCAGCTTCGGGGTTTGGGGGAATGGCTACACCTTC. Translated: CASSFGVWGNGYTF.

This sequence joins TRBV9 and TRBJ2-3; TRBD2 agrees at 7 bases. The ends lost 4 bases at V and 0 bases at J; junction bases unmatched: 2. CDR3 length equals 14 residues. Germline CDR1 is SGDLS and CDR2 is YYNGEE. CDR3 sequence reads: CASSLGGSTDTQYF. In DNA form, the CDR3 reads TGTGCCAGCAGCCTCGGGGGGAGCACAGATACGCAGTATTTT.

In its sample, this clone was seen once. The J gene is TRBJ2-7, the V gene TRBV4-2; 7 bases are a match to TRBD2. The CDR3 sequence is 16 residues long. CDR1 LGHNA and CDR2 YNFKEQ come from the germline V gene. The V segment lost 1 base and the J segment 0 bases; nucleotides outside the gene matches: 6. CDR3 nucleotide sequence: TGTGCCAGCAGCCAAGCGAGCGGGGCAGCCTCCTACGAGCAGTACTTC. Protein: CASSQASGAASYEQYF.

The chain has TRBV4-2 and TRBJ1-3; 10 nucleotides agree with TRBD1. The germline V gene encodes CDR1 LGHNA and CDR2 YNFKEQ. Trimming took 2 bases from V and 0 from J; bases not matched to a gene: 1. The CDR3 is made up of 16 amino acids. The CDR3: CASSQWTGGSGNTIYF. In DNA, the CDR3 is TGTGCCAGCAGCCAATGGACAGGGGGCTCTGGAAACACCATATATTTT.

This chain uses TRBV7-6 with TRBJ1-5; D gene ambiguous. Deletions cut 2 bases from V and 4 bases from J, with 6 bases between. The CDR3 totals 13 residues. The germline V gene has CDR1 SGHVS and CDR2 FNYEAQ. CDR3 residues: CASSLQGNQPQHF. The CDR3 nucleotides read TGTGCCAGCAGCTTACAAGGGAATCAGCCCCAGCATTTT.

The chain joins TRBV28 to TRBJ2-5, with D unresolved. V dropped 3 bases and J dropped 2 bases, with 13 bases sitting between them. The CDR3 runs 15 residues. Germline V gene lookup returns CDR1 MDHEN and CDR2 SYDVKM. The CDR3 spells CASSFEVGQQETQYF. In DNA form, the CDR3 reads TGTGCCAGCAGTTTCGAGGTCGGGCAACAAGAGACCCAGTACTTC.

This sequence joins TRBV19 and TRBJ1-5; D is uncertain. Trimming cost V 8 bases and J 7 bases, with 12 bases left between them. CDR3 size: 12 residues. CDR1 LNHDA and CDR2 SQIVND come from the germline V gene (reference sequence). Here the CDR3 DNA reads TGTGCCAGTCCCACCTTTGGGCAGCCCCAGCATTTT. Its protein product is CASPTFGQPQHF. The full variable domain, with the rest looked up from reference TRBV19 and TRBJ1-5, is DGGITQSPKYLFRKEGQNVTLSCEQNLNHDAMYWYRQDPGQGLRLIYYSQIVNDFQKGDIAEGYSVSREKKESFPLTVTSAQKNPTAFYLCASPTFGQPQHFGDGTRLSIL.

The rearrangement uses TRBV7-2 and TRBJ2-1; 10 bases fit TRBD2. J lost 4 bases, V lost 3 bases, and 6 bases had no gene match. Looked up from germline, CDR1 is SGHTA and CDR2 is FQGNSA. The CDR3 sequence is 16 residues long. The CDR3 spells CASSFSGRYPYNEQFF. The CDR3 bases are TGTGCCAGCAGCTTTAGCGGGAGGTACCCTTACAATGAGCAGTTCTTC. Full variable domain (outside the CDR3, taken from reference TRBV7-2 and TRBJ2-1): GAGVSQSPSNKVTEKGKDVELRCDPISGHTALYWYRQSLGQGLEFLIYFQGNSAPDKSGLPSDRFSAERTGGSVSTLTIQRTQQEDSAVYLCASSFSGRYPYNEQFFGPGTRLTVL.

This chain's CDR3 is CASSVQGQGDYEQYF. DNA for the CDR3: TGTGCCAGTAGTGTCCAAGGACAGGGGGACTACGAGCAGTACTTC. The genes are TRBV19 and TRBJ2-7, with 10 bases lining up with TRBD1. V lost 5 bases to trimming and J lost 3 bases; unmatched junction nucleotides: 7. CDR1 and CDR2 (germline): LNHDA, SQIVND (reference sequence). The CDR3 is 15 amino acids.

The DNA for the CDR3 is TGCAGCGTTGAAACCGGGTCCTACGAGCAGTACTTC. It codes for CSVETGSYEQYF. The V and J genes are TRBV29-1 and TRBJ2-7; D unclear. This CDR3 has 12 residues. Trimming left V 2 bases short and J 1 base short, with 6 bases between. The germline V gene has CDR1 SQVTM and CDR2 ANQGSEA.

The J gene is TRBJ2-6, the V gene TRBV9, with 7 nucleotides matching TRBD1. Germline V gene sequence: CDR1 SGDLS, CDR2 YYNGEE. V lost 3 bases to trimming and J lost 1 base; unmatched junction nucleotides: 10. The CDR3 totals 18 residues. In DNA, the CDR3 is TGTGCCAGCAGCGACCTGTACAGGGGAATATCTGGGGCCAACGTCCTGACTTTC. Amino acids: CASSDLYRGISGANVLTF. The full variable domain, in which reference TRBV9 and TRBJ2-6 provide the parts outside the CDR3, is DSGVTQTPKHLITATGQRVTLRCSPRSGDLSVYWYQQSLDQGLQFLIQYYNGEERAKGNILERFSAQQFPDLHSELNLSSLELGDSALYFCASSDLYRGISGANVLTFGAGSRLTVL.

With regard to this clone: Within the sample, other DNA sequences also encode this same CDR3. The rearrangement links TRBV28 to TRBJ2-3, with unresolved D. V gave up 5 bases and J gave up 3 bases, with 3 bases separating them. CDR1 MDHEN and CDR2 SYDVKM come from the germline V gene. CDR3 length equals 11 residues. CDR3 sequence reads: CASSLTDTQYF. Here the CDR3 DNA reads TGTGCCAGCAGTCTTACAGATACGCAGTATTTT.

This clone was recorded once. The rearrangement links TRBV10-3 to TRBJ2-7, with D maybe TRBD2 (5 bases). The germline V gene has CDR1 ENHRY and CDR2 SYGVKD. CDR3 length equals 13 residues. V lost 3 bases, J lost 3 bases, and 9 bases lay in between. For the CDR3, the DNA is TGTGCCATCAGTGACAGAAGCGGCTACGAGCAGTACTTC. It specifies CAISDRSGYEQYF.

V gene TRBV11-2 combines with J gene TRBJ1-5, with 8 bases that match TRBD1. The CDR3 runs 13 residues. The germline gives CDR1 SGHAT, CDR2 FQNNGV. Trimming removed 6 bases from V and 7 bases from J; junction bases left unmatched: 5. CDR3 sequence reads: CASSSTGGQPQHF. In nucleotides, the CDR3 is TGTGCCAGCAGTTCAACAGGGGGGCAGCCCCAGCATTTT.

The V call is TRBV19, the J call TRBJ2-5, with 8 positions matching TRBD1. The DNA end favors TRBJ2-7, so the J call may be wrong. The V gene's germline CDR1 is LNHDA and CDR2 SQIVND (reference sequence). There are 16 residues in the CDR3. CDR3 in amino acids: CASSPSGQGRSYEQYF. The CDR3 DNA follows: TGTGCCAGTAGTCCCTCAGGACAGGGCCGCTCCTACGAGCAGTACTTC.

The rearrangement links TRBV6-5 to TRBJ1-6; no definite D call. Germline assignment: CDR1 MNHEY and CDR2 SVGAGI. The CDR3 is 13 residues long. V lost 2 bases and J 10 bases, leaving 9 bases between the germline ends. Here the CDR3 reads CASSYGRRSPLHF. The CDR3, as DNA: TGTGCCAGCAGTTACGGGAGGCGATCACCCCTCCACTTT.

The rearrangement uses TRBV7-9 and TRBJ1-1; TRBD1 matches 7 bases. CDR1 SEHNR and CDR2 FQNEAQ come from the germline V gene (reference sequence). Unmatched junction bases numbered 10, after V lost 1 base and J lost 5 bases. This CDR3 contains 16 residues. CDR3 amino acids: CASSLVGPTGLTEAFF. The CDR3 DNA follows: TGTGCCAGCAGCTTAGTGGGGCCGACAGGGCTAACTGAAGCTTTCTTT.

V gene TRBV5-4 combines with J gene TRBJ2-3, with D perhaps matching TRBD1 (6 bases). CDR1 is SGHNT, CDR2 YYREEE, per germline (reference sequence). The CDR3 has 14 amino acids. V was clipped by 4 bases and J by 0 bases, with 9 bases between them. In nucleotides, the CDR3 is TGTGCCAGCAGCCTCGGACAGAGCACAGATACGCAGTATTTT. Translation gives CASSLGQSTDTQYF.

The chain carries TRBV6-6 and TRBJ1-5; D not certain. Between the trimmed V and J ends, which lost 2 bases and 8 bases, there was a span of 7 bases. Germline assignment: CDR1 MNHNY and CDR2 SVGAGI (reference sequence). The CDR3 has 12 residues. The CDR3 loop reads CASSYPREPQHF. CDR3 coding DNA: TGTGCCAGCAGTTACCCTCGTGAGCCCCAGCATTTT.

The chain uses TRBV28 and TRBJ2-1; possibly TRBD1 or TRBD2 for D (7 bases each). The CDR3 contains 20 residues. The V end was cut by 3 bases, the J end by 0 bases, with 24 bases between. Germline V gene sequence: CDR1 MDHEN, CDR2 SYDVKM. CDR3 coding DNA: TGTGCCAGCAGTTTTACGACAGGGAGGTACGGCGGGAGCTCCTACAATGAGCAGTTCTTC. As protein: CASSFTTGRYGGSSYNEQFF.

The genes are TRBV30 and TRBJ2-7; possible D gene TRBD2, 5 bases. Germline V gene data show CDR1 as GTSNPN and CDR2 as SVGIG (reference sequence). The V gene lost 2 bases and the J gene lost 2 bases, with 7 bases spanning the gap. The length of the CDR3 is 12 residues. CDR3: CAWSPGAYEQYF. CDR3 nucleotides: TGTGCCTGGAGTCCCGGGGCCTACGAGCAGTACTTC.

The chain carries TRBV19 and TRBJ2-7, with a tentative D call TRBD2 (6 bases). Matching the DNA end better, TRBJ2-5 makes the J call doubtful. This CDR3 is 14 amino acids long. Germline V gene data show CDR1 as LNHDA and CDR2 as SQIVND (reference sequence). The CDR3 here is CASSIDPGVETQYF. CDR3 nucleotides: TGTGCCAGTAGTATAGACCCGGGGGTAGAGACCCAGTACTTC.

This clone was counted once. The chain has TRBV5-1 and TRBJ1-1; 8 bases agree with TRBD1. The V segment lost 0 bases and the J segment 4 bases; nucleotides outside the gene matches: 2. CDR1 is SGHRS and CDR2 is YFSETQ in the germline V gene. The CDR3 covers 14 residues. The CDR3: CASSLATGGTEAFF. The CDR3 nucleotides are TGCGCCAGCAGCTTGGCCACAGGGGGCACTGAAGCTTTCTTT.